Presented here are 17 T cell receptor beta chains from one specimen sequenced in a study of T cells in Graves' hyperthyroidism and ophthalmopathy. TCR beta CDR3 regions were amplified from RNA. A first-round RT-PCR of the TCR CDR3 used the HTBI primer set. TCRdb reanalysed the multiplex PCR reads using MiXCR and keeps one entry per CDR3 protein. This table has hundreds of thousands of distinct CDR3 sequences, about two fifths appearing once. The sample taken for sequencing was blood. The receptor set was obtained from a man between 18 and 29 years old with Graves' hyperthyroidism.

This sequence joins TRBV4-3 and TRBJ2-7; 8 bases are shared with TRBD2. The CDR3 is 15 amino acids. V shed 0 bases, J shed 3 bases, and the junction held 4 bases outside the gene matches. Germline-derived CDR1 and CDR2 are LGHNA and YSLEER. In DNA, the CDR3 is TGCGCCAGCAGCCAAGAAGGGCTAGCGGGCTACGAGCAGTACTTC. It is translated as CASSQEGLAGYEQYF.

The gene calls are TRBV2 and TRBJ2-7, with D perhaps TRBD2 (5 bases). The CDR3 totals 14 residues. The ends were cut back, 7 bases at V and 7 bases at J, with 20 bases in the middle. CDR1 and CDR2 (germline): SNHLY, FYNNEI. CDR3 protein: CASITEQFPGEQYF. Written as DNA, the CDR3 is TGTGCCAGCATCACCGAGCAGTTCCCGGGAGAGCAGTACTTC.

With respect to this clonotype: This may arise from a read error, as a much more abundant clone is one base away. CDR3 in amino acids: CASSQTGSPLYF. The CDR3 region has the DNA TGTGCCAGCAGCCAAACTGGTTCACCCCTCTACTTT. This chain links TRBV6-1 with TRBJ1-6; no clear D. The CDR3 length is 12 residues. CDR1 and CDR2 (germline): MNHNS, SASEGT.

This clonotype has more than one count but fewer than ten. This rearrangement joins TRBV6-6 to TRBJ2-7; D remains ambiguous. V was cut by 2 bases and J by 6 bases, with 8 bases left in between. The CDR3 runs 12 residues. Germline CDR1 is MNHNY and CDR2 is SVGAGI (reference sequence). CDR3 residues: CASSYGEGEQYF. CDR3 DNA sequence: TGTGCCAGCAGTTACGGGGAAGGCGAGCAGTACTTC.

The chain has TRBV10-3 and TRBJ1-2; TRBD1 agrees at 9 bases. The CDR3 consists of 16 residues. Trimming cost V 6 bases and J 9 bases; bases outside gene matches: 17. The germline V gene has CDR1 ENHRY and CDR2 SYGVKD. The CDR3 DNA reads TGTGCCATCAGGGAGACCTCGGGACAGGGACTGACTAGCTACACCTTC. Translating it yields CAIRETSGQGLTSYTF.

V is TRBV6-2 or TRBV6-3 and J is TRBJ1-1; D is uncertain. Germline loops: CDR1 MNHEY, CDR2 SVGEGT. Trimming took off 2 bases at V and 4 bases at J, with 8 bases between the two ends. This CDR3 region has 13 residues. In DNA, the CDR3 is TGTGCCAGCAGTTACGGAGGGTTCACTGAAGCTTTCTTT. Translated, it gives CASSYGGFTEAFF.

As to this clonotype: The germline gene is not matched at one end of the junction; a read error may be the cause. V gene TRBV10-3 combines with J gene TRBJ2-7, with TRBD2 matching over 9 bases. CDR3 length: 14 residues. Germline assignment: CDR1 ENHRY and CDR2 SYGVKD. CDR3 protein: CASSSPRGGLEQYF. The CDR3 DNA is TGTGCCAGCAGTTCCCCGCGGGGGGGCCTCGAGCAGTACTTC.

The sample holds a few counts of this clonotype. The junction differs from germline at one of its ends, possibly a read error. Here the CDR3 DNA reads TGCGCCAGCAGCCCCCGGACAGGGGCCATGAACACTGAAGCTTTCTTT. Amino acid sequence: CASSPRTGAMNTEAFF. The chain employs TRBV7-2 and TRBJ1-1, with 9 bases matching TRBD1. Per germline, CDR1 SGHTA and CDR2 FQGNSA. The CDR3 consists of 16 residues.

The chain is built from TRBV10-3 and TRBJ2-7; the D is unclear. Germline lookup yields CDR1 ENHRY and CDR2 SYGVKD. This CDR3 spans 15 amino acids. With 4 bases removed from V and 2 bases from J, the gap between germline ends came to 15 bases. The CDR3 nucleotides read TGTGCCATCAGTGCTCAAGGGCTAGGGACCTACGAGCAGTACTTC. Its translation: CAISAQGLGTYEQYF.

The chain has TRBV7-2 and TRBJ2-2; 9 positions agree with TRBD1. V trimming: 3 bases; J trimming: 7 bases; junction bases outside the gene matches: 6. The CDR3 sequence is 15 residues long. Germline V lookup: CDR1 SGHTA, CDR2 FQGNSA. The CDR3 is CASSLPDRGHGELFF. The CDR3 coding sequence is TGTGCCAGCAGCTTGCCGGACAGGGGACACGGGGAGCTGTTTTTT.

The chain has TRBV5-1 and TRBJ2-7; D ambiguous. Trimming left V 3 bases short and J 2 bases short, with 15 bases between. CDR1 is SGHRS and CDR2 is YFSETQ in the germline V gene. CDR3 length: 15 residues. Written as DNA, the CDR3 is TGCGCCAGCAGCTCGGACCCCCTCGGAACCTACGAGCAGTACTTC. Its protein is CASSSDPLGTYEQYF.

This clonotype showed up just a few times. The chain links TRBV6-5 to TRBJ1-6; 7 positions match TRBD1. V lost 5 bases to trimming and J lost 12 bases; unmatched junction nucleotides: 7. Germline V gene lookup returns CDR1 MNHEY and CDR2 SVGAGI. The CDR3 is made up of 13 amino acids. DNA for the CDR3: TGTGCCAGCAGTATCCGGGACAGACAACCCCTCCACTTT. This translates into CASSIRDRQPLHF.

This chain uses TRBV2 with TRBJ2-5; TRBD1 or TRBD2 may be the D gene (6 bases each). Trimming shortened V by 7 bases and J by 5 bases, and 17 bases separated the two germline ends. The CDR3 has 14 amino acids. CDR1 is SNHLY and CDR2 is FYNNEI in the germline V gene. DNA for the CDR3: TGTGCCAGCAAAGGGGTCGAGGGGGGTGAGACCCAGTACTTC. Protein product: CASKGVEGGETQYF.

The chain links TRBV4-1 to TRBJ1-6; no definite D call. Germline CDR1 and CDR2: MGHRA and YSYEKL. The ends were cut back, 1 base at V and 14 bases at J, with 9 bases in the middle. This CDR3 has 12 amino acids. The CDR3 loop reads CASSQGELALHF. The DNA of the CDR3 is TGCGCCAGCAGCCAAGGAGAATTGGCCCTCCACTTT.

The genes are TRBV10-3 and TRBJ1-5, with 10 bases that match TRBD1. This CDR3 comprises 19 residues. Trimming cost V 6 bases and J 6 bases; bases outside gene matches: 20. In germline, CDR1 is ENHRY, CDR2 SYGVKD. The CDR3 loop is CAISLTPGHRTGGTQPQHF. The CDR3 DNA sequence: TGTGCCATCAGCCTAACCCCGGGACACCGGACAGGGGGGACTCAGCCCCAGCATTTT.

The chain uses TRBV10-3 and TRBJ1-1, with D uncertain. Germline V lookup: CDR1 ENHRY, CDR2 SYGVKD. The V end was cut by 5 bases, the J end by 4 bases, with 8 bases between. This CDR3 spans 12 amino acids. Written as DNA, the CDR3 is TGTGCCATCAGTAACATGAGCACTGAAGCTTTCTTT. Its translation is CAISNMSTEAFF.

The gene calls are TRBV19 and TRBJ1-1; D uncertain. The CDR3 is made up of 9 amino acids. Germline loops: CDR1 LNHDA, CDR2 SQIVND (reference sequence). V lost 6 bases, J lost 9 bases, and 5 bases lay in between. For the CDR3, the DNA is TGTGCCAGTAGGTTAAAAGCTTTCTTT. Encoded protein: CASRLKAFF.